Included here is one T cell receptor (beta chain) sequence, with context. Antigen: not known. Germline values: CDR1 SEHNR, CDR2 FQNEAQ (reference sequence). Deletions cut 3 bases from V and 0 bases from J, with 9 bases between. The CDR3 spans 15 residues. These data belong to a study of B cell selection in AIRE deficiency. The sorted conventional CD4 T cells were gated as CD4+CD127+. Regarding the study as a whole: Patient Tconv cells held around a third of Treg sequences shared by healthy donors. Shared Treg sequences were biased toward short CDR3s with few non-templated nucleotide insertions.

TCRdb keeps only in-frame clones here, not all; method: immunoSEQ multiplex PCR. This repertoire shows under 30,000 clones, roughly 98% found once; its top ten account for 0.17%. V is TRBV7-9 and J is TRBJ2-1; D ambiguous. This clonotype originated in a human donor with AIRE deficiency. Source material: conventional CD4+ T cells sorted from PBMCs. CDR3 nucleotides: TGTGCCAGCAGCTTCAAAGAAAGCTCCTACAATGAGCAGTTCTTC. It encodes CASSFKESSYNEQFF.